These 28 T cell receptor beta chains came from one sample sequenced in a study of T-cell memory formation after mild COVID-19 (dated by TCRdb to the early 2020s). Library method: 5' RACE. The instrument was an Illumina NovaSeq 6000. The public reads were reprocessed in TCRdb via fastp at Q25 and MiXCR, keeping in-frame beta chains. Each CDR3 protein appears once, grouped with its most common genes and DNA. The sample has around 250,000 distinct CDR3 sequences on record, roughly 17% of them singletons. Jointly, the top ten make up approximately 20% of the sample. The sequenced sample consisted of PBMCs or a T cell subset sorted from them (not recorded which). The source is a young man who had mild COVID-19 (a few samples of this study predate the infection). The sample titles of this study are shuffled in the database, so cell type and time point are left out; the donor was told from shared clones.

The rearrangement joins TRBV4-1 to TRBJ2-5; maybe TRBD2 (5 bases). The CDR3 is 15 amino acids. The germline gives CDR1 MGHRA, CDR2 YSYEKL. Trimming cost V 0 bases and J 5 bases, with 13 bases left between them. CDR3 sequence: CASSQEIEGWETQYF. The CDR3, as DNA: TGCGCCAGCAGCCAAGAAATTGAGGGTTGGGAGACCCAGTACTTC.

This clonotype appeared a few times. The rearrangement uses TRBV5-1 and TRBJ2-7; TRBD2 agrees at 10 bases. With 3 bases clipped from V and 5 bases from J, the junction kept 11 bases outside the gene matches. This CDR3 has 16 residues. From germline, CDR1 is SGHRS and CDR2 YFSETQ. This chain's CDR3 is CASSSIYSGGSHEQYF. In DNA form, the CDR3 reads TGCGCCAGCAGCTCAATCTATAGCGGGGGGTCCCACGAGCAGTACTTC.

The rearrangement links TRBV11-2 to TRBJ1-1; 7 positions agree with TRBD1. The V and J ends lost 1 base and 11 bases, in that order; junction bases with no gene match: 7. The CDR3 runs 13 residues. Germline CDR1 is SGHAT and CDR2 is FQNNGV. The CDR3 DNA is TGTGCCAGCAGCTTAGCAGGGGGTGGGTATGCTTTCTTT. Protein sequence: CASSLAGGGYAFF.

In this sample, this clonotype turned up a few times. The chain recombines TRBV7-3 with TRBJ2-2, with D maybe TRBD2 (6 bases). V lost 0 bases, J lost 0 bases, and 11 bases lay in between. The CDR3 loop spans 17 amino acids. Germline lookup yields CDR1 SGHTA and CDR2 FQGTGA. In DNA, the CDR3 is TGTGCCAGCAGCTTAACAGTGGCTAGCGCGAACACCGGGGAGCTGTTTTTT. This gives the protein CASSLTVASANTGELFF. Complete variable domain (other parts from reference TRBV7-3 and TRBJ2-2): GAGVSQTPSNKVTEKGKYVELRCDPISGHTALYWYRQSLGQGPEFLIYFQGTGAADDSGLPNDRFFAVRPEGSVSTLKIQRTERGDSAVYLCASSLTVASANTGELFFGEGSRLTVL.

This clonotype has only a few counts. This sequence joins TRBV5-6 and TRBJ2-7; TRBD2 matches 9 bases. CDR1 is SGHDT, CDR2 YYEEEE, per germline. This CDR3 is 15 amino acids long. With 5 bases clipped from V and 2 bases from J, the junction kept 8 bases outside the gene matches. Here the CDR3 DNA reads TGTGCCAGCAGGCGTAAGAGCGGGGGGCCCTACGAGCAGTACTTC. Residues: CASRRKSGGPYEQYF.

The rearrangement joins TRBV2 to TRBJ1-1; D is unresolved. The germline CDR1 and CDR2 sequences are SNHLY and FYNNEI. The CDR3 sequence is 12 residues long. Trimming pared 9 bases from V and 8 bases from J, leaving 16 bases between. The DNA for the CDR3 is TGTGCCAGAAGTACAGCTAAGACAGAAGCTTTCTTT. Protein: CARSTAKTEAFF.

This clonotype was picked up many times. One end of the junction fails to match germline, which may point to a read error. The chain couples TRBV10-3 to TRBJ2-3; tentatively, D is TRBD1 or TRBD2 (6 bases each). The CDR3 is 14 amino acids. Germline values: CDR1 ENHRY, CDR2 SYGVKD. CDR3 in amino acids: CATSQGGPTDTQYF. The CDR3 DNA reads TGTGCCACCAGTCAAGGGGGGCCCACAGATACGCAGTATTTT.

In this sample, this clonotype turned up a few times. J is TRBJ2-3 and V is TRBV9, with 7 bases matching TRBD2. V dropped 4 bases and J dropped 2; count of bases not matched to a gene: 10. Looked up from germline, CDR1 is SGDLS and CDR2 is YYNGEE. CDR3 size: 16 residues. CDR3 nucleotides: TGTGCCAGCAGCCCGAGGCCAGCGGGGAACACAGATACGCAGTATTTT. It is translated as CASSPRPAGNTDTQYF.

In this sample, this clonotype turned up a few times. This chain connects TRBV18 to TRBJ2-1; D remains ambiguous. The V end was cut by 1 base, the J end by 6 bases, with 7 bases between. This CDR3 comprises 13 residues. CDR1 KGHSH and CDR2 LQKENI come from the germline V gene. The CDR3 is CASSPQVINEQFF. The CDR3 bases are TGTGCCAGCTCACCACAGGTAATCAATGAGCAGTTCTTC.

The genes are TRBV9 and TRBJ2-3, with D possibly matching TRBD2 (5 bases). The germline V gene encodes CDR1 SGDLS and CDR2 YYNGEE. V gave up 4 bases and J gave up 10 bases, with 13 bases separating them. The CDR3 sequence is 12 residues long. For the CDR3, the DNA is TGTGCCAGCAGCCCCCAGCGGACCGCGCAGTATTTT. It is translated as CASSPQRTAQYF.

The V call is TRBV7-2, the J call TRBJ2-7; D is possibly TRBD1 or TRBD2 (5 bases each). V gave up 7 bases and J gave up 5 bases, with 15 bases separating them. Germline V gene sequence: CDR1 SGHTA, CDR2 FQGNSA. CDR3 length equals 13 residues. This CDR3 reads CASTTRAGNEQYF. CDR3 sequence (DNA): TGTGCCAGCACTACGAGGGCAGGGAACGAGCAGTACTTC. Full variable domain (outside the CDR3, taken from reference TRBV7-2 and TRBJ2-7): GAGVSQSPSNKVTEKGKDVELRCDPISGHTALYWYRQSLGQGLEFLIYFQGNSAPDKSGLPSDRFSAERTGGSVSTLTIQRTQQEDSAVYLCASTTRAGNEQYFGPGTRLTVT.

This clonotype appeared once. This chain links TRBV15 with TRBJ2-3; D possibly matches TRBD1 or TRBD2 (7 bases each). Trimming left V 5 bases short and J 3 bases short, with 18 bases between. Germline CDR1 is LNHNV and CDR2 is YYDKDF (reference sequence). CDR3 length: 16 residues. In DNA, the CDR3 is TGTGCCACCAGCCCCCTCAGGGGGGGCTTAACAGATACGCAGTATTTT. The encoded protein is CATSPLRGGLTDTQYF.

This clonotype was seen a few times. The J gene is TRBJ2-2, the V gene TRBV7-2; D is unclear. CDR1 and CDR2 (germline): SGHTA, FQGNSA. The CDR3 totals 14 residues. V dropped 7 bases and J dropped 4 bases, with 13 bases sitting between them. DNA for the CDR3: TGTGCCAGCACCCCAGGAGCGCGCACCGGGGAGCTGTTTTTT. This gives the protein CASTPGARTGELFF. Based on the CDR3 plus reference TRBV7-2 and TRBJ2-2, the full variable domain is GAGVSQSPSNKVTEKGKDVELRCDPISGHTALYWYRQSLGQGLEFLIYFQGNSAPDKSGLPSDRFSAERTGGSVSTLTIQRTQQEDSAVYLCASTPGARTGELFFGEGSRLTVL.

The chain employs TRBV7-9 and TRBJ2-7; tentatively, D is TRBD1 or TRBD2 (5 bases each). This CDR3 comprises 12 residues. Per the germline V gene, CDR1 is SEHNR and CDR2 is FQNEAQ (reference sequence). CDR3 sequence (DNA): TGTGCCAGCAGCGCCGCAGGGAGCGAGCAGTACGTT. Translating gives CASSAAGSEQYV.

The rearrangement uses TRBV4-3 and TRBJ1-2, with D unclear. Trimming took 4 bases from V and 3 from J, leaving 18 bases between them. The CDR3 covers 16 residues. Looked up from germline, CDR1 is LGHNA and CDR2 is YSLEER. The CDR3 protein is CASSPRGPPSYYGYTF. CDR3 DNA: TGCGCCAGCAGCCCGAGAGGCCCACCGTCATACTATGGCTACACCTTC.

This clonotype was recorded at least ten times. The chain uses TRBV7-2 and TRBJ2-5, with TRBD1 matching over 12 bases. The CDR3 spans 14 residues. Germline lookup yields CDR1 SGHTA and CDR2 FQGNSA. V lost 7 bases to trimming and J lost 5 bases; unmatched junction nucleotides: 5. The CDR3 sequence is CASNRDRGPETQYF. The CDR3 bases are TGTGCCAGCAACCGGGACAGGGGGCCGGAGACCCAGTACTTC.

The V gene is TRBV4-2, the J gene TRBJ1-5; TRBD1 is a possible D gene (5 bases). CDR3 length: 14 amino acids. Germline CDR1 and CDR2: LGHNA and YNFKEQ. Trimming removed 0 bases at V and 7 bases at J, with 10 bases between. The CDR3 sequence is CASSQDPGGQPQHF. The CDR3 nucleotides are TGTGCCAGCAGCCAAGATCCGGGGGGACAGCCCCAGCATTTT.

The V call is TRBV6-1, the J call TRBJ2-7, with 10 bases matching TRBD1. The CDR3 consists of 14 residues. CDR1 is MNHNS, CDR2 SASEGT, per germline. The V and J ends lost 8 bases and 4 bases, in that order; junction bases with no gene match: 8. CDR3 in amino acids: CASGPGQGKYEQYV. CDR3 coding DNA: TGTGCCAGCGGTCCGGGACAGGGGAAGTACGAGCAGTACGTC.

In its sample, this clonotype was seen a few times. The genes are TRBV12-3 or TRBV12-4 and TRBJ1-6, with no clear D. The V end lost 6 bases, the J end lost 9 bases, and 15 bases lay between the germline ends. CDR3 length: 14 residues. The CDR3 here is CASSPGWGGSPLHF. The CDR3 DNA reads TGTGCCAGCAGCCCAGGCTGGGGAGGTTCACCCCTCCACTTT.

This clonotype showed up just a few times. The chain has TRBV11-2 and TRBJ2-1; 7 bases agree with TRBD2. This CDR3 has 14 amino acids. V was clipped by 5 bases and J by 6 bases; unmatched bases: 7. CDR1 SGHAT and CDR2 FQNNGV come from the germline V gene. The CDR3 sequence: CASSPLRGINEQFF. The CDR3 DNA sequence: TGTGCCAGCAGCCCACTGCGGGGGATCAATGAGCAGTTCTTC.

In this sample, this clonotype turned up a few times. The genes are TRBV25-1 and TRBJ2-3; perhaps TRBD1 as D (6 bases). The CDR3 spans 14 residues. V lost 10 bases, J lost 2 bases, and 16 bases lay in between. Germline V gives CDR1 MGHDK, CDR2 SYGVNS. The chain's CDR3 is CATLQGVDTDTQYF. CDR3 coding DNA: TGTGCCACCTTACAGGGAGTAGACACAGATACGCAGTATTTT.

This clonotype was picked up many times. This sequence joins TRBV10-3 and TRBJ2-3; the D call may be TRBD1 or TRBD2 (5 bases each). Germline V gene sequence: CDR1 ENHRY, CDR2 SYGVKD. The germline V and J ends were trimmed by 10 bases and 5 bases, with 19 bases remaining between them. This CDR3 is 14 amino acids long. The CDR3 DNA follows: TGTGCCAGCTACGAGGGGATTTTAGTAGATACGCAGTATTTT. Translating gives CASYEGILVDTQYF.

The chain links TRBV12-5 to TRBJ2-2; 7 bases match TRBD1. Germline V gives CDR1 LGHNT, CDR2 FRNRAP. This CDR3 comprises 16 residues. V was clipped by 6 bases and J by 5 bases; unmatched bases: 12. The CDR3 sequence: CASGNQQGTGTGELFF. CDR3 nucleotide sequence: TGTGCTAGTGGCAATCAACAGGGGACGGGGACCGGGGAGCTGTTTTTT.

There are many counts of this clonotype. The chain is built from TRBV7-9 and TRBJ2-5; 9 bases fit TRBD2. Germline CDR1 and CDR2: SEHNR and FQNEAQ (reference sequence). The CDR3 runs to 14 residues. With 11 bases clipped from V and 4 bases from J, the junction kept 11 bases outside the gene matches. CDR3 coding DNA: TGTGCCTTGCCCCTTAGCGGGGGTTCAGAGACCCAGTACTTC. Translating gives CALPLSGGSETQYF.

V is TRBV7-2 and J is TRBJ1-4; 8 bases fit TRBD1. The germline V gene encodes CDR1 SGHTA and CDR2 FQGNSA. The V gene end was trimmed by 6 bases and the J gene end by 8 bases; junction bases not matched to a gene: 8. CDR3 length: 14 residues. CDR3 protein: CASSQDRENEKLFF. DNA of the CDR3: TGTGCCAGCAGTCAGGACAGGGAGAACGAAAAACTGTTTTTT.

This clonotype has just one count. J is TRBJ1-6 and V is TRBV7-8, with 7 positions matching TRBD1. With 5 bases clipped from V and 3 bases from J, the junction kept 7 bases outside the gene matches. The CDR3 sequence is 16 residues long. CDR1 is SGHVS, CDR2 FQNEAQ, per germline. The CDR3, as DNA: TGTGCCAGCAGCCACCTCCGGGACAGCTATAATTCACCCCTCCACTTT. Its protein product is CASSHLRDSYNSPLHF.

This clonotype was seen only a few times. This sequence joins TRBV5-1 and TRBJ2-1; no clear D gene. Per the germline V gene, CDR1 is SGHRS and CDR2 is YFSETQ. V lost 0 bases and J lost 8, with 12 bases in between. The CDR3 loop spans 14 amino acids. DNA for the CDR3: TGCGCCAGCAGCTTGGAGGGTCGTTCGGATGAGCAGTTCTTC. It encodes CASSLEGRSDEQFF.

This clonotype has ten or more counts. The V gene is TRBV20-1, the J gene TRBJ2-2, with D possibly TRBD2 on 7 matching bases. The length of the CDR3 is 14 residues. Germline loops: CDR1 DFQATT, CDR2 SNEGSKA (reference sequence). V was pared by 5 bases and J by 0 bases, with 10 bases between. CDR3 protein: CSALGGPNTGELFF. CDR3 sequence (DNA): TGCAGTGCTTTGGGGGGGCCGAACACCGGGGAGCTGTTTTTT.